Listed here are 19 T cell receptor beta chains from one sample, sequenced in a study of PD-1 blockade in classical Hodgkin lymphoma. Generated by immunoSEQ multiplex PCR, the TCRdb table keeps only in-frame clones and is missing some. The table has under 20,000 clones, 70% to 85% seen once. Time point reported: cycle 4 day 1 (C4D1), after less than seven weeks of nivolumab. Every single patient, without exception, relapsed after autologous stem cell transplantation, and brentuximab vedotin exposure varied. Sequencing was performed on peripheral blood mononuclear cells (PBMCs), taken before the fourth cycle of nivolumab. The source of these receptors is a human donor with classical Hodgkin lymphoma.

The rearrangement joins TRBV11-3 to TRBJ1-1, with unresolved D. V gave up 0 bases and J gave up 4 bases, with 12 bases separating them. CDR3 length: 15 amino acids. Germline CDR1 and CDR2: SGHNT and YENEEA. The CDR3 coding sequence is TGTGCCAGCAGCTTAGAAGGTACCCCGAGCACTGAAGCTTTCTTT. The encoded protein is CASSLEGTPSTEAFF.

This clone was detected only once. The rearrangement uses TRBV2 and TRBJ1-1, with no clear D. Trimming stripped 6 bases from V and 0 bases from J, with 8 bases between. Per the germline V gene, CDR1 is SNHLY and CDR2 is FYNNEI. This CDR3 spans 13 amino acids. The CDR3 here is CASSREMNTEAFF. CDR3 nucleotides: TGTGCCAGCAGCCGGGAAATGAACACTGAAGCTTTCTTT.

The chain employs TRBV12-2 and TRBJ1-3. TRBV12-2 is a pseudogene. The CDR3 covers 13 residues. CDR3 DNA: TGTGCAAGTCGCCCAGGGACCGCAAACACCATATATTTT. This translates into CASRPGTANTIYF.

The chain couples TRBV2 to TRBJ2-7; the D call may be TRBD1 or TRBD2 (5 bases each). Per the germline V gene, CDR1 is SNHLY and CDR2 is FYNNEI. This CDR3 is built from 13 residues. Trimming left V 8 bases short and J 3 bases short, with 14 bases between. The CDR3 loop reads CASSRDGNYEQYF. In DNA form, the CDR3 reads TGTGCCAGCTCCAGGGACGGAAACTACGAGCAGTACTTC.

The genes are TRBV5-8 and TRBJ2-3, with D unclear. The germline V gene encodes CDR1 SGHTS and CDR2 YDEGEE. Trimming removed 0 bases at V and 6 bases at J, with 8 bases between. The CDR3 loop spans 13 amino acids. The CDR3 region has the DNA TGTGCCAGCAGCTTGGAAAGAACCGATACGCAGTATTTT. Translation gives CASSLERTDTQYF.

The chain is built from TRBV7-9 and TRBJ1-3; no definite D call. Germline CDR1 is SEHNR and CDR2 is FQNEAQ (reference sequence). The V gene lost 5 bases and the J gene lost 4 bases, with 9 bases spanning the gap. The CDR3 is 13 residues long. CDR3: CASSISDGNTIYF. The DNA of the CDR3 is TGTGCCAGCAGCATCTCCGACGGAAACACCATATATTTT.

This sequence joins TRBV2 and TRBJ2-7; 10 positions agree with TRBD2. The CDR3 length is 15 residues. Germline loops: CDR1 SNHLY, CDR2 FYNNEI. The ends lost 8 bases at V and 3 bases at J; junction bases unmatched: 10. The CDR3 DNA follows: TGTGCCAGCCCTCCTAGCGGGAGCCCATTCTACGAGCAGTACTTC. This sequence encodes CASPPSGSPFYEQYF.

The chain combines TRBV5-1 with TRBJ1-4, with TRBD1 matching 12 bases. The CDR3 extends over 18 amino acids. The trim removed 4 bases at V and 5 bases at J, leaving 12 bases unmatched. Germline values: CDR1 SGHRS, CDR2 YFSETQ. This chain's CDR3 is CASSETGTGGRGNEKLFF. The DNA for the CDR3 is TGCGCCAGCAGCGAGACCGGGACAGGGGGCCGAGGAAATGAAAAACTGTTTTTT. Together with reference TRBV5-1 and TRBJ1-4, the CDR3 gives the full variable domain: KAGVTQTPRYLIKTRGQQVTLSCSPISGHRSVSWYQQTPGQGLQFLFEYFSETQRNKGNFPGRFSGRQFSNSRSEMNVSTLELGDSALYLCASSETGTGGRGNEKLFFGSGTQLSVL.

The chain couples TRBV28 to TRBJ1-2, with a weak D call TRBD1 (5 bases). The V gene's germline CDR1 is MDHEN and CDR2 SYDVKM. This CDR3 region has 15 residues. Trimming took off 7 bases at V and 0 bases at J, with 15 bases between the two ends. CDR3 region: CASTAGGKANYGYTF. The CDR3 DNA sequence: TGTGCCAGCACCGCCGGGGGAAAAGCTAACTATGGCTACACCTTC.

J is TRBJ1-2 and V is TRBV6-5, with D uncertain. V dropped 5 bases and J dropped 8 bases, with 12 bases sitting between them. CDR3 length: 12 residues. Germline lookup yields CDR1 MNHEY and CDR2 SVGAGI. This CDR3 reads CASSPPTGGYTF. The DNA of the CDR3 is TGTGCCAGCAGTCCCCCCACCGGCGGCTACACCTTC.

This clone turned up a few times. V is TRBV13 and J is TRBJ1-5, with a weak D call TRBD1 (5 bases). Germline V CDR1 and CDR2: PRHDT, FYEKMQ (reference sequence). The CDR3 sequence is 16 residues long. Trimming removed 0 bases from V and 5 bases from J, with 14 bases in between. Here the CDR3 DNA reads TGTGCCAGCAGCTTAGGCCCAGGGACTACTGATCAGCCCCAGCATTTT. As protein: CASSLGPGTTDQPQHF.

The V and J genes are TRBV19 and TRBJ1-2; TRBD1 matches 12 bases. The J segment lost 4 bases and the V segment lost 6 bases, leaving 12 bases of the junction unmatched. The CDR3 loop spans 17 amino acids. Germline values: CDR1 LNHDA, CDR2 SQIVND (reference sequence). The CDR3 DNA sequence: TGTGCCAGTAGCCTGGGGGGGACAGGGGGCGACCTCTATGGCTACACCTTC. It encodes CASSLGGTGGDLYGYTF.

This chain joins TRBV7-9 and TRBJ2-7; D might be TRBD2 (5 bases). V shed 4 bases and J shed 2 bases, with 9 bases lying between them. CDR3 length: 13 amino acids. The germline CDR1 and CDR2 sequences are SEHNR and FQNEAQ (reference sequence). CDR3: CASSYGEPYEQYF. CDR3 DNA: TGTGCCAGCAGCTACGGGGAACCCTACGAGCAGTACTTC.

The chain joins TRBV11-2 to TRBJ2-7; D might be TRBD1 or TRBD2, each matching 6 bases. The CDR3 runs 13 residues. The V and J ends lost 6 bases and 10 bases respectively, with 19 bases between them. Per germline, CDR1 SGHAT and CDR2 FQNNGV. In DNA, the CDR3 is TGTGCCAGCAGTCACGGACAGCCGGGGGATCAGTACTTC. Translation gives CASSHGQPGDQYF.

In this sample, this clone turned up a few times. V gene TRBV6-1 combines with J gene TRBJ1-5, with 8 nucleotides matching TRBD1. This CDR3 has 19 residues. V shed 4 bases and J 9 bases; nucleotides not matched to a gene: 23. Germline V gives CDR1 MNHNS, CDR2 SASEGT. The CDR3 nucleotides are TGTGCCAGCAGTGCCACTGCAGGGGGCGAAGGGAGGGTAACAGGGCCCCAGCATTTT. This encodes CASSATAGGEGRVTGPQHF.

The chain employs TRBV4-3 and TRBJ2-7; D ambiguous. The V end was cut by 4 bases, the J end by 3 bases, with 10 bases between. Germline V gene sequence: CDR1 LGHNA, CDR2 YSLEER. This CDR3 has 13 amino acids. The CDR3 DNA follows: TGCGCCAGCAGCCTAGTAAGGTACTACGAGCAGTACTTC. Translating it yields CASSLVRYYEQYF.

The genes are TRBV20-1 and TRBJ1-2; no reliable D call. Per the germline V gene, CDR1 is DFQATT and CDR2 is SNEGSKA (reference sequence). Trimming pared 4 bases from V and 9 bases from J, leaving 12 bases between. The CDR3 contains 11 residues. The CDR3 bases are TGCAGTGCTACCGGGCTCGAAAGCTACACCTTC. Protein: CSATGLESYTF.

The rearrangement uses TRBV2 and TRBJ2-7, with a tentative D call TRBD2 (5 bases). Germline V gene lookup returns CDR1 SNHLY and CDR2 FYNNEI. The CDR3 contains 13 residues. Trimming pared 3 bases from V and 2 bases from J, leaving 8 bases between. This chain's CDR3 is CASSDGLTYEQYF. DNA of the CDR3: TGTGCCAGCAGTGACGGACTTACCTACGAGCAGTACTTC.

The gene calls are TRBV6-5 and TRBJ2-3; D unclear. Trimming stripped 3 bases from V and 4 bases from J, with 8 bases between. The CDR3 spans 13 residues. CDR1 and CDR2 (germline): MNHEY, SVGAGI. The CDR3 sequence: CASSYYQSDTQYF. DNA of the CDR3: TGTGCCAGCAGTTATTACCAATCAGATACGCAGTATTTT.